This T cell receptor beta chain was identified during a study of CD8+CD57+ T cells in acquired aplastic anemia. Overall study context: CD4+ and CD8+ cells, once sorted, gave DNA averaging about 3.4 ug. Read counts for CD4+ cells (from healthy donors) averaged approximately 10 million.

Both TCR beta VDJ combination and CDR3 sequence profiling were carried out. Genomic DNA was the template for this profiling. MiXCR was run by TCRdb on the reads, yielding one entry per CDR3 protein. The table records just over 400,000 distinct CDR3 sequences, about two thirds of them present only once. This clonotype was seen many times. A much larger clone sits a single nucleotide away, making a read error possible. The CDR3 end shows no conserved phenylalanine or tryptophan, and so a read error is likely. The V gene end was trimmed by 4 bases and the J gene end by 3 bases; junction bases not matched to a gene: 11. Germline V gene data show CDR1 as SGHVS and CDR2 as FNYEAQ. The CDR3 has 18 residues.

The chain uses TRBV7-6 and TRBJ2-3, with 12 bases that match TRBD1. Sequencing was performed on sorted CD4+, CD8+, or CD8+CD57+ T cells (not recorded which) from PBMCs. The clonotype originates from a human donor in good health, serving as a control. The CDR3, as DNA: TGTGCCAGCAGCTCAGCGCGGGGGACAGGGGGCAGGACAGATACGCAGTATTCT. This gives the protein CASSSARGTGGRTDTQYS.